These 25 T cell receptor beta chains came from one sample sequenced in a study of circulating CD8 cells and anti-PD-1 response in melanoma. Four subsets defined by PD-1 and/or TIGIT were sorted from live CD3+CD8+TCRalphabeta+ cells. Using roughly 16 ng of total RNA, TCR libraries were made with the QIAseq Immune Repertoire TCR panel. TCRdb reanalysed the reads using MiXCR and keeps one entry per CDR3 protein. The sample gives several hundred distinct CDR3 sequences, more than 5.5% of which show up once; about two fifths is in the top ten. The material was CD8+ T cells from PBMCs, obtained at baseline or after one month of anti-PD-1 therapy (not recorded which). These receptors were obtained from a human donor with melanoma.

In this sample, this clonotype is large. V and J are TRBV7-2 and TRBJ1-6; 10 bases fit TRBD1. The CDR3 loop spans 15 amino acids. Trimming cost V 1 base and J 10 bases; bases outside gene matches: 4. Germline CDR1 is SGHTA and CDR2 is FQGNSA. CDR3 residues: CASSLVGTGDSPLHF. CDR3 in DNA: TGTGCCAGCAGCTTAGTCGGGACAGGGGACTCACCCCTCCACTTT.

By share, this clonotype counts as large. The chain couples TRBV9 to TRBJ2-3, with 13 bases fitting TRBD2. This CDR3 spans 16 amino acids. Per the germline V gene, CDR1 is SGDLS and CDR2 is YYNGEE. V was clipped by 4 bases and J by 4 bases; unmatched bases: 6. CDR3 sequence reads: CASSPLTSGGADTQYF. In DNA form, the CDR3 reads TGTGCCAGCAGCCCCCTCACTAGCGGGGGGGCAGATACGCAGTATTTT.

By its share, this clonotype is medium-sized. The chain couples TRBV2 to TRBJ2-1; D is unresolved. CDR1 is SNHLY, CDR2 FYNNEI, per germline. Trimming left V 3 bases short and J 8 bases short, with 20 bases between. The CDR3 is 16 amino acids. CDR3 sequence (DNA): TGTGCCAGCAGTGATCCCTCCGAAGCCACGTCAGATGAGCAGTTCTTC. Translation gives CASSDPSEATSDEQFF.

This clonotype is large (0.1 to 1%) within its sample. This chain connects TRBV18 to TRBJ2-1, with D possibly being TRBD2 (5 bases). The CDR3 spans 14 residues. From germline, CDR1 is KGHSH and CDR2 LQKENI. V was pared by 6 bases and J by 4 bases, with 13 bases between. The CDR3 loop is CASSWTGYYNEQFF. The CDR3 DNA reads TGTGCCAGCTCGTGGACGGGGTATTACAATGAGCAGTTCTTC. Variable domain in full (rest from reference TRBV18 and TRBJ2-1): NAGVMQNPRHLVRRRGQEARLRCSPMKGHSHVYWYRQLPEEGLKFMVYLQKENIIDESGMPKERFSAEFPKEGPSILRIQQVVRGDSAAYFCASSWTGYYNEQFFGPGTRLTVL.

By sample fraction, this clonotype is large. CDR3 nucleotides: TGTGCCAGTAGTCAGACAGGAGAATACAATGAGCAGTTCTTC. Its protein product is CASSQTGEYNEQFF. The J gene is TRBJ2-1, the V gene TRBV19; tentatively, D is TRBD1 (6 bases). Germline loops: CDR1 LNHDA, CDR2 SQIVND (reference sequence). V was shortened by 5 bases and J by 4 bases, with 12 bases between the two germline ends. This CDR3 contains 14 residues.

This clonotype is large in the sample. The rearrangement joins TRBV4-1 to TRBJ2-7, with 14 bases identical to TRBD2. After removal of 2 bases from V and 5 bases from J, the junction contained 8 bases not matched to a gene. CDR1 is MGHRA and CDR2 is YSYEKL in the germline V gene. This CDR3 has 17 residues. The CDR3 DNA sequence: TGCGCCAGCAGCCAATACTGGACTAGCGGGAGGATCAACGAGCAGTACTTC. This encodes CASSQYWTSGRINEQYF.

Judged by abundance, this clonotype is medium-sized (0.01 to 0.1%). The chain has TRBV4-1 and TRBJ1-2, with 7 bases identical to TRBD1. The CDR3 spans 14 residues. The V gene's germline CDR1 is MGHRA and CDR2 YSYEKL. The trim removed 1 base at V and 8 bases at J, leaving 7 bases unmatched. CDR3 residues: CASSQVSDRAGYTF. In DNA, the CDR3 is TGCGCCAGCAGCCAAGTCTCCGACAGGGCCGGCTACACCTTC.

By sample fraction, this clonotype is medium-sized. V and J are TRBV2 and TRBJ2-7; the match to TRBD2 covers 8 bases. Germline V gives CDR1 SNHLY, CDR2 FYNNEI. The CDR3 is 16 residues long. V was pared by 4 bases and J by 3 bases, with 11 bases of the junction left unmatched. CDR3 loop: CASSGGLASGGYEQYF. For the CDR3, the DNA is TGTGCCAGCAGTGGAGGATTGGCCAGCGGGGGCTACGAGCAGTACTTC. Full variable domain (rest looked up from reference TRBV2 and TRBJ2-7): EPEVTQTPSHQVTQMGQEVILRCVPISNHLYFYWYRQILGQKVEFLVSFYNNEISEKSEIFDDQFSVERPDGSNFTLKIRSTKLEDSAMYFCASSGGLASGGYEQYFGPGTRLTVT.

In its sample, this clonotype ranks as medium-sized. For the CDR3, the DNA is TGTGCCAGCAGTTACTCGGGACAGATCCAAGAGACCCAGTACTTC. This codes for CASSYSGQIQETQYF. J is TRBJ2-5 and V is TRBV6-5; TRBD1 matches at 7 bases. Germline V gene data show CDR1 as MNHEY and CDR2 as SVGAGI. The CDR3 is 15 residues long. V lost 0 bases and J lost 1; bases outside the gene matches: 2.

By frequency in the sample, this clonotype is medium-sized. J is TRBJ1-2 and V is TRBV20-1; unclear D gene. Deletions cut 4 bases from V and 0 bases from J, with 24 bases between. In germline, CDR1 is DFQATT, CDR2 SNEGSKA (reference sequence). The CDR3 extends over 18 amino acids. The CDR3 sequence is CSAMNLDLLILTNYGYTF. The CDR3 bases are TGCAGTGCTATGAACCTGGACCTCCTTATTCTAACTAACTATGGCTACACCTTC.

This clonotype is medium-sized in the sample. One end of the junction does not line up with germline, which may come from a read error. The chain uses TRBV4-1 and TRBJ2-7, with D unclear. Germline CDR1 and CDR2: MGHRA and YSYEKL. This CDR3 spans 14 amino acids. The CDR3 bases are TGCGCCAGCAGCCAAGGAGACCGTAGCTACGAGCAGTACTTT. Protein product: CASSQGDRSYEQYF.

This rearrangement joins TRBV19 to TRBJ2-7; D is perhaps TRBD2 (6 bases). The CDR3 has 16 amino acids. CDR1 is LNHDA and CDR2 is SQIVND in the germline V gene (reference sequence). Trimming left V 4 bases short and J 5 bases short, with 21 bases between. CDR3 sequence (DNA): TGTGCCAGTAGTAATGGGTTACCAGCGCCGGGGGACGAGCAGTACTTC. It yields the protein CASSNGLPAPGDEQYF.

This clonotype qualifies as medium-sized. A much larger clone sits a single nucleotide away, making a read error possible. The chain is built from TRBV20-1 and TRBJ2-1; no clear D. From germline, CDR1 is DFQATT and CDR2 SNEGSKA (reference sequence). The CDR3 runs 15 residues. Trimming pared 3 bases from V and 8 bases from J, leaving 20 bases between. The CDR3 nucleotides are TGCAGTGCTAGCAGGTCCTTTACTCCTGGCGATGAGCAGTTCTTC. It is translated as CSASRSFTPGDEQFF.

This clonotype is categorized as medium-sized (0.01 to 0.1%). The chain recombines TRBV27 with TRBJ1-1; D unresolved. The CDR3 runs 14 residues. Trimming removed 3 bases at V and 5 bases at J, with 13 bases between. Germline V CDR1 and CDR2: MNHEY, SMNVEV (reference sequence). The CDR3 spells CASSFSSSGTEAFF. The CDR3 DNA reads as TGTGCCAGCAGTTTCTCCAGTTCAGGTACTGAAGCTTTCTTT.

Regarding this clonotype: A much bigger clone sits one base away, suggesting this may be a read error. This chain uses TRBV21-1 with TRBJ1-1; no DNA check was done on the table's D call, TRBD1. TRBV21-1 is classified as a pseudogene. The CDR3 spans 15 residues. CDR3 sequence: CASSSQQGENTEAFF. CDR3 nucleotide sequence: TGTGCCAGCAGTAGTCAACAGGGGGAGAACACTGAAGCTTTCTTT.

This clonotype is large. The V and J genes are TRBV16 and TRBJ2-7; D may correspond to TRBD1 or TRBD2 (6 bases each). Germline loops: CDR1 KGHSY, CDR2 FQNENV. The CDR3 runs 14 residues. Trimming left V 3 bases short and J 5 bases short, with 14 bases between. The CDR3 is CASSQVMGGHEQYF. In DNA, the CDR3 is TGTGCCAGCAGCCAGGTCATGGGGGGCCACGAGCAGTACTTC.

This clonotype is termed large. The chain combines TRBV27 with TRBJ1-5; D might be TRBD1 (5 bases). The length of the CDR3 is 14 residues. The V end was cut by 4 bases, the J end by 6 bases, with 13 bases between. Germline CDR1 is MNHEY and CDR2 is SMNVEV (reference sequence). This CDR3 is CASSSTGHSQPQHF. As DNA, the CDR3 is TGTGCCAGCAGTTCAACAGGACATTCTCAGCCCCAGCATTTT.

By its share, this clonotype is medium-sized. The chain links TRBV4-1 to TRBJ2-7; 7 bases are a match to TRBD1. The germline gives CDR1 MGHRA, CDR2 YSYEKL. V was pared by 4 bases and J by 3 bases, with 3 bases of the junction left unmatched. The CDR3 sequence is 13 residues long. The CDR3 region has the DNA TGCGCCAGCAGCCCCGGACAGGACTACGAGCAGTACTTC. Translating it yields CASSPGQDYEQYF.

By sample fraction, this clonotype is medium-sized. V is TRBV20-1 and J is TRBJ2-7; D is unresolved. Trimming shortened V by 3 bases and J by 0 bases, and 12 bases separated the two germline ends. CDR3 length equals 14 residues. CDR1 is DFQATT, CDR2 SNEGSKA, per germline (reference sequence). CDR3 nucleotide sequence: TGCAGTGCTAGTGATCCAGGATACTCCTACGAGCAGTACTTC. Translating it yields CSASDPGYSYEQYF.

In its sample, this clonotype is medium-sized (0.01 to 0.1%). J is TRBJ2-7 and V is TRBV7-2; the D gene is possibly TRBD1 (6 bases). In germline, CDR1 is SGHTA, CDR2 FQGNSA. The CDR3 has 16 amino acids. Trimming left V 5 bases short and J 0 bases short, with 17 bases between. In DNA, the CDR3 is TGTGCCAGCAGCCTGACACAAGGACAGTTCTCCTACGAGCAGTACTTC. Its protein is CASSLTQGQFSYEQYF.

By proportion, this clonotype is medium-sized (0.01 to 0.1%). The chain joins TRBV27 to TRBJ2-7; TRBD2 matches at 10 bases. CDR1 is MNHEY and CDR2 is SMNVEV in the germline V gene (reference sequence). The V gene end was trimmed by 6 bases and the J gene end by 3 bases; junction bases not matched to a gene: 8. The CDR3 runs to 15 residues. CDR3 in DNA: TGTGCCAGCAGCATAGCGGGAGGAGGGGACTACGAGCAGTACTTC. Residues: CASSIAGGGDYEQYF.

Sample share makes this clonotype medium-sized. This chain uses TRBV11-2 with TRBJ2-1; the match to TRBD1 covers 7 bases. This CDR3 is built from 15 residues. V was clipped by 1 base and J by 4 bases; unmatched bases: 4. The V gene's germline CDR1 is SGHAT and CDR2 FQNNGV. CDR3 region: CASSLGDSDYNEQFF. CDR3 nucleotides: TGTGCCAGCAGCTTAGGGGACAGCGATTACAATGAGCAGTTCTTC.

By frequency in the sample, this clonotype is large. The chain's CDR3 is CASSLLETQYF. CDR3 in DNA: TGTGCCAGCAGCTTGTTGGAGACCCAGTACTTC. V is TRBV5-4 and J is TRBJ2-5; D call uncertain. The CDR3 length is 11 residues. Germline values: CDR1 SGHNT, CDR2 YYREEE (reference sequence). Trimming removed 1 base from V and 5 bases from J, with 3 bases in between.

This clonotype was seen a handful of times. The J gene is TRBJ1-2, the V gene TRBV29-1; a possible D gene is TRBD1 (6 bases). The CDR3 has 15 residues. Looked up from germline, CDR1 is SQVTM and CDR2 is ANQGSEA. The V end lost 6 bases, the J end lost 5 bases, and 22 bases lay between the germline ends. The CDR3 reads CSVETLTGSLYGYTF. The CDR3 region has the DNA TGCAGCGTCGAGACCCTTACAGGGAGCCTTTATGGCTACACCTTC.

This clonotype is labeled medium-sized. The chain couples TRBV12-3 or TRBV12-4 to TRBJ2-7; D not certain. The CDR3 loop spans 14 amino acids. V shed 3 bases and J shed 0 bases, with 9 bases lying between them. As DNA, the CDR3 is TGTGCCAGCAGTTTGGCAGGTATCTCCTACGAGCAGTACTTC. Its translation: CASSLAGISYEQYF.